These T cell receptor beta chains were read from a single sample in a study of regulatory T cells in long-lasting Graves disease. MiXCR, applied by TCRdb to the multiplex PCR reads, yields one record per CDR3 protein. This sample carries about 500,000 distinct CDR3 sequences, 9.5% to 15% of them seen once, and the ten largest clones take almost 9%. In addition, the sample was reused for a study of T cells in Graves' hyperthyroidism and ophthalmopathy.

Specimen: peripheral blood mononuclear cells (PBMCs), collected at new diagnosis, from a patient treated with antithyroid drugs. The receptors shown here come from a woman in her thirties with Graves disease. Each CDR3 is given with its conserved first and last residue. D genes are given only for firm matches. Some rows mark clone size as missing; the rest say once, few, many or name a class of expanded clone.

D gene,clone size,V gene,J gene,CDR3 protein,CDR3 DNA
-,many,TRBV11-2,TRBJ1-4,CASSPGWQASDEKLFF,TGTGCCAGCAGCCCTGGATGGCAGGCCTCGGATGAAAAACTGTTTTTT
TRBD2,-,TRBV9,TRBJ2-3,CASSPSTSGTQYF,TGTGCCAGCAGCCCCTCGACTAGCGGAACGCAGTATTTT
TRBD2,many,TRBV20-1,TRBJ2-7,CSARVPSRAGKAYEQYF,TGCAGTGCTAGGGTCCCTTCGCGAGCGGGAAAGGCCTACGAGCAGTACTTC
-,many,TRBV29-1,TRBJ1-2,CSVDWAGQGDYGYTF,TGCAGCGTCGACTGGGCTGGGCAGGGTGACTATGGCTACACCTTC
-,many,TRBV5-1,TRBJ2-3,CASSETSTDTQYF,TGCGCCAGCAGCGAAACTAGCACAGATACGCAGTATTTT
-,few,TRBV7-3,TRBJ2-2,CASRGGGGTGELFF,TGTGCCAGCAGAGGGGGCGGGGGCACCGGGGAGCTGTTTTTT
-,-,TRBV12-5,TRBJ2-1,CASAESAGPLYNEQFF,TGTGCTAGTGCCGAGTCCGCAGGGCCCCTCTACAATGAGCAGTTCTTC
-,many,TRBV11-3,TRBJ1-2,CASSWTSPLSGYTF,TGTGCCAGCAGTTGGACCTCCCCCCTCTCTGGCTACACCTTC
TRBD1,once,TRBV10-3,TRBJ2-5,CATDRTGGETQYF,TGTGCCACCGACCGGACAGGGGGAGAGACCCAGTACTTC
TRBD1,many,TRBV6-5,TRBJ1-2,CASSYAGGGTSGYTF,TGTGCCAGCAGTTACGCAGGGGGTGGTACCAGTGGCTACACCTTC
-,many,TRBV2,TRBJ1-5,CASSAATSNQPQHF,TGTGCCAGCAGTGCCGCGACGAGCAATCAGCCCCAGCATTTT
-,many,TRBV15,TRBJ2-5,CATSRRGRGQKETQYF,TGTGCCACCAGCAGACGCGGCCGGGGGCAGAAAGAGACCCAGTACTTC
-,-,TRBV7-9,TRBJ2-5,CASSLAPGLTAQYF,TGTGCCAGCAGCTTAGCACCGGGGCTAACGGCCCAGTACTTC
-,few,TRBV20-1,TRBJ2-4,CSARGGISGYLGIQYF,TGCAGTGCTAGAGGGGGGATAAGCGGATACCTCGGCATTCAGTACTTC
TRBD1,many,TRBV19,TRBJ2-6,CASSRGDRALYSGANVLTF,TGTGCCAGTAGTAGAGGTGACAGGGCATTATACTCTGGGGCCAACGTCCTGACTTTC
TRBD1,-,TRBV28,TRBJ1-5,CASSLRKTTGPRQPQHF,TGTGCCAGCAGCCTTAGAAAGACGACAGGGCCGAGGCAGCCCCAGCATTTT
-,many,TRBV7-9,TRBJ1-5,CASSLGQLNQPQHF,TGTGCCAGCAGCTTAGGGCAGTTAAATCAGCCCCAGCATTTT
-,many,TRBV9,TRBJ2-3,CASSSPTLGTDTQYF,TGTGCCAGCAGCTCCCCCACCCTCGGGACAGATACGCAGTATTTT
-,-,TRBV5-6,TRBJ2-3,CASSWAGDSDTEYF,TGTGCCAGCAGCTGGGCGGGTGACTCAGATACGGAGTATTTT
-,many,TRBV9,TRBJ1-3,CASSVYAQSGNTIYF,TGTGCCAGCAGCGTATATGCTCAGTCTGGAAACACCATATATTTT
TRBD2,few,TRBV20-1,TRBJ2-3,CSARGPPRAGGTDTQYF,TGCAGTGCTAGAGGCCCTCCCCGGGCGGGGGGAACAGATACGCAGTATTTT
-,many,TRBV28,TRBJ1-1,CASSLPLAIRHTEAFF,TGTGCCAGCAGTTTACCTTTAGCCATACGGCACACTGAAGCTTTCTTT